This TCR beta chain was documented in a study of cytomegalovirus exposure and HLA in healthy donors. Study-level information: Some 85 million unique TCRs, all from HLA-typed donors, were included in an early release of the data.

Unmatched junction bases numbered 3, after V lost 4 bases and J lost 4 bases. Looked up from germline, CDR1 is MNHEY and CDR2 is SVGAGI. The CDR3 extends over 14 amino acids. General observations from the study: It was in a later analysis that TCR association rates were seen to vary by HLA locus, highest for DRB1 and lowest for HLA-C. Later on, an analysis tied 15,000 to 20,000 TCR beta sequences to HLA alleles at 0.05 false discovery rate.

PCR amplification relied on 60 Vbeta primers (plus 13 Jbeta primers). TCRdb's table, derived via immunoSEQ multiplex PCR, lists solely in-frame clones and lacks some. The sample includes 150,000 to 160,000 clones, about 85% of them seen just once. In the case of this clone: Its specificity is unknown.

The clonotype originates from a man aged 30-40 years in good health and CMV-seropositive. The chain couples TRBV6-5 to TRBJ1-4; 7 nucleotides agree with TRBD1. The sequencing input was PBMCs. As DNA, the CDR3 is TGTGCCAGCAGTTCCCAGGGGGGTAATGAAAAACTGTTTTTT. This sequence encodes CASSSQGGNEKLFF.